The clone carrying this T cell receptor (beta chain) has a count of ten or more. Its target is not known. As to time point: newly diagnosed GD, antithyroid drugs for less than 3 months. Construction of the TCR library relied on RNA isolated from PBMCs. This record comes from a study of regulatory T cells in long-lasting Graves disease. Regarding the study as a whole: The number of shared public clonotypes was higher in persistent patients (about 2,700) than new patients (966).

Arm-PCR with iRepertoire HTBI primers amplified the CDR3 regions for these TCR beta libraries. One entry per CDR3 protein results from TCRdb running MiXCR on the multiplex PCR reads. The sample includes about 540,000 distinct CDR3 sequences, about 13% of them seen just once. In addition, the sample was reused for a study of T cells in Graves' hyperthyroidism and ophthalmopathy.

The specimen was peripheral blood mononuclear cells (PBMCs), collected at new diagnosis, from a patient treated with antithyroid drugs. The sequence came from a man in his thirties or forties with Graves disease.

The CDR3 here is CASSLSLTGDTQYF. In DNA, the CDR3 is TGTGCCAGCAGTTTATCCTTGACAGGAGATACGCAGTATTTT. The rearrangement joins TRBV27 to TRBJ2-3; a weak D match, TRBD1 (6 bases). Trimming took 0 bases from V and 5 from J, leaving 9 bases between them. CDR1 and CDR2 from the germline V gene are MNHEY and SMNVEV (reference sequence). The CDR3 totals 14 residues.